This T cell receptor beta chain was retrieved from a study of siplizumab effects on memory and regulatory T cells. Points on this clone: Its antigen is undetermined.

V was cut by 5 bases and J by 2 bases, with 16 bases left in between. CDR1 is SGHNT and CDR2 is YENEEA in the germline V gene. CDR3 length equals 16 residues. General observations from the study: Memory cells seemed less diverse than naive T cells, which seemed major alloresponse contributors.

The data were produced by immunoSEQ multiplex PCR, yet TCRdb's version contains in-frame clones alone and is incomplete. This sample carries about 63,000 clones, roughly 80% of them seen once, and the ten largest clones take roughly 3.8%. This TCR came from a human donor in good health. Sequenced input: memory CD4+ T cells sorted from blood. The V call is TRBV11-3, the J call TRBJ2-1; D unresolved. CDR3 DNA: TGTGCCAGCAGCCCCGGACCCCGAACCGCCTACAATGAGCAGTTCTTC. Protein: CASSPGPRTAYNEQFF.